Below are 7 T cell receptor beta chains sequenced from a single sample in a study of graft-versus-host responses after intestinal transplantation. These receptors' targets are unknown. Libraries were prepared by immunoSEQ multiplex PCR; TCRdb keeps only in-frame clonotypes and omits some of them. The data hold about 110,000 clones, with 87% observed a single time. The sample in question was unstimulated CD4+ T cells sorted from spleen or lymph node cells, obtained before transplant. The receptors shown here come from a human donor who was the organ donor for an intestinal transplant.

This chain uses TRBV7-9 with TRBJ1-5; TRBD1 matches at 12 bases. J gave up 5 bases and V 4 bases, and 15 bases lay outside the gene matches. Germline CDR1 SEHNR, CDR2 FQNEAQ (reference sequence). The CDR3 is 19 amino acids. The CDR3 sequence is CASSSGTGTGGFWDQPQHF. The CDR3 DNA reads as TGTGCCAGCAGCTCGGGGACCGGGACAGGGGGCTTTTGGGATCAGCCCCAGCATTTT.

This clone was picked up a small number of times. CDR3 protein: CASSWAMGGAKSGNTIYF. The CDR3 nucleotides are TGTGCCAGCAGCTGGGCCATGGGGGGCGCGAAGTCTGGAAACACCATATATTTT. V is TRBV7-2 and J is TRBJ1-3, with D possibly TRBD1 on 6 matching bases. The V end was cut by 4 bases, the J end by 1 base, with 20 bases between. Germline CDR1 is SGHTA and CDR2 is FQGNSA. The CDR3 consists of 18 residues.

The rearrangement uses TRBV18 and TRBJ1-1; no firm D call. Per germline, CDR1 KGHSH and CDR2 LQKENI. Trimming cost V 4 bases and J 1 base, with 7 bases left between them. The CDR3 is made up of 13 amino acids. CDR3 protein: CASSLGPNTEAFF. The CDR3 DNA sequence: TGTGCCAGCTCACTGGGCCCGAACACTGAAGCTTTCTTT.

V gene TRBV18 combines with J gene TRBJ1-1, with 9 bases that match TRBD1. Germline assignment: CDR1 KGHSH and CDR2 LQKENI. Germline trimming cut 5 bases from V and 6 bases from J; bases unmatched to any gene: 10. The CDR3 length is 15 residues. In DNA form, the CDR3 reads TGTGCCAGCTCAGGGGGACAGGGAGGTCTCGCTGAAGCTTTCTTT. As protein: CASSGGQGGLAEAFF.

This chain links TRBV6-1 with TRBJ2-1; 10 bases map to TRBD1. The V segment lost 4 bases and the J segment 6 bases; nucleotides outside the gene matches: 0. CDR3 size: 13 residues. Per germline, CDR1 MNHNS and CDR2 SASEGT. CDR3 sequence: CASSGDRGNEQFF. In DNA, the CDR3 is TGTGCCAGCAGTGGGGACAGGGGCAATGAGCAGTTCTTC.

The chain joins TRBV5-1 to TRBJ1-2; 7 nucleotides line up with TRBD1. With 2 bases clipped from V and 4 bases from J, the junction kept 5 bases outside the gene matches. The CDR3 covers 14 residues. Germline V lookup: CDR1 SGHRS, CDR2 YFSETQ. CDR3 DNA: TGCGCCAGCAGCTTACAGGGGAGGAGCTATGGCTACACCTTC. This gives the protein CASSLQGRSYGYTF.

This chain connects TRBV11-2 to TRBJ1-1, with 7 bases aligning to TRBD1. Germline V lookup: CDR1 SGHAT, CDR2 FQNNGV. The CDR3 is 12 amino acids. The trim removed 6 bases at V and 5 bases at J, leaving 3 bases unmatched. The CDR3 sequence: CASRHRGTEAFF. In DNA form, the CDR3 reads TGTGCCAGCAGGCACAGGGGTACTGAAGCTTTCTTT.